The entry below gives a single T cell receptor (beta chain) sequence along with its context. The CDR3 has 15 residues. V was pared by 2 bases and J by 1 base, with 12 bases between. Germline V gene sequence: CDR1 SGHNT, CDR2 YYREEE (reference sequence). The sample is drawn from a study of shared clonotypes between healthy human individuals. TCRdb's table, derived via immunoSEQ multiplex PCR, lists solely in-frame clones and lacks some. Here the sample spans about 1.1 million clones, around 82% being singletons. The sequencing sample was made of memory CD4+ T cells from PBMCs. Subset specified: CD45RA-negative fraction. The J gene is TRBJ2-5, the V gene TRBV5-4; D unresolved. The receptor was derived from a young man in good health. Some clones in this sample may be carry-over from other donors' samples. CDR3 bases: TGTGCCAGCAGCTTAGGCGTAACTGGCCAAGAGACCCAGTACTTC. Its protein is CASSLGVTGQETQYF.